This passage covers 27 T cell receptor beta chains from one sample sequenced in a study of blood T cells in healthy people across ages. Combining a sample-barcoded 5' primer with a J-beta primer mix, a second PCR ran for about 7 to 11 cycles. One entry per CDR3 protein results from TCRdb running MiXCR on the 5' RACE reads. Of just under 550,000 distinct CDR3 sequences in the sample, 24% were seen once. These data also formed part of another study, on T cells of mothers and their children.

The material sequenced was blood. The receptors originated from a boy aged 10-17 years in good health.

V usage is TRBV9 and J usage is TRBJ2-2; no reliable D call. CDR1 SGDLS and CDR2 YYNGEE come from the germline V gene. The V end lost 5 bases, the J end lost 5 bases, and 10 bases lay between the germline ends. The CDR3 length is 13 residues. CDR3: CASSRTVTGELFF. As DNA, the CDR3 is TGTGCCAGCAGTCGGACGGTAACCGGGGAGCTGTTTTTT.

This clonotype was recorded a few times. The chain links TRBV7-8 to TRBJ2-7, with D unclear. The CDR3 is made up of 16 amino acids. Trimming shortened V by 0 bases and J by 5 bases, and 17 bases separated the two germline ends. Germline CDR1 is SGHVS and CDR2 is FQNEAQ. The CDR3 coding sequence is TGTGCCAGCAGCTTAGCTCGGTGGGTAGTTCCTGACGAGCAGTACTTC. Amino acids: CASSLARWVVPDEQYF.

The chain recombines TRBV5-8 with TRBJ2-3; 7 bases match TRBD1. V gave up 0 bases and J gave up 4 bases; unmatched junction bases: 14. Looked up from germline, CDR1 is SGHTS and CDR2 is YDEGEE. CDR3 length: 18 residues. In nucleotides, the CDR3 is TGTGCCAGCAGCTTGGCCAAAGTTGTGGGGACAGCCTCAGATACGCAGTATTTT. This sequence encodes CASSLAKVVGTASDTQYF.

This sequence joins TRBV7-9 and TRBJ2-5; a possible D gene is TRBD2 (5 bases). The V gene lost 7 bases and the J gene lost 0 bases, with 15 bases spanning the gap. This CDR3 is built from 15 residues. Per the germline V gene, CDR1 is SEHNR and CDR2 is FQNEAQ (reference sequence). The CDR3 protein is CASTKTRRDQETQYF. The CDR3 region has the DNA TGTGCCAGCACAAAAACTAGGCGGGACCAAGAGACCCAGTACTTC. The full variable domain, in which reference TRBV7-9 and TRBJ2-5 provide the parts outside the CDR3, is DTGVSQNPRHKITKRGQNVTFRCDPISEHNRLYWYRQTLGQGPEFLTYFQNEAQLEKSRLLSDRFSAERPKGSFSTLEIQRTEQGDSAMYLCASTKTRRDQETQYFGPGTRLLVL.

This clonotype was seen a handful of times. At one end the junction does not follow the germline gene, possibly because of a read error. The genes are TRBV19 and TRBJ2-7, with 9 bases fitting TRBD1. The CDR3 covers 14 residues. Germline values: CDR1 LNHDA, CDR2 SQIVND (reference sequence). Here the CDR3 DNA reads TGTGCCGGTAGTATGGGGACAGGGCCCTACGAGCAGTACTTC. Translation: CAGSMGTGPYEQYF.

This clonotype turned up a few times. The genes are TRBV15 and TRBJ2-5; 7 positions match TRBD2. The DNA matches TRBJ2-1 better at its end, which makes the J call doubtful. The CDR3 spans 12 residues. The V gene's germline CDR1 is LNHNV and CDR2 YYDKDF (reference sequence). CDR3 nucleotides: TGTGCCACCATCGGGACTAACAATGAGCAGTTCTTC. Amino acid sequence: CATIGTNNEQFF.

This clonotype was counted only a few times. The rearrangement uses TRBV2 and TRBJ2-5; 8 nucleotides line up with TRBD1. TRBJ2-1 matches the DNA end more closely, so the J call is doubtful. CDR1 and CDR2 from the germline V gene are SNHLY and FYNNEI. The CDR3 is 18 residues long. CDR3 protein: CASSEDVSIGQGSDEQFF. In nucleotides, the CDR3 is TGTGCCAGCAGTGAAGATGTTAGTATCGGACAGGGCTCGGATGAGCAGTTCTTC.

The chain employs TRBV18 and TRBJ2-7; 7 bases agree with TRBD1. The CDR3 length is 15 residues. Germline CDR1 KGHSH, CDR2 LQKENI. After removal of 6 bases from V and 3 bases from J, the junction contained 11 bases not matched to a gene. The CDR3 protein is CASSTGNRGNYEQYF. The CDR3 nucleotides are TGTGCCAGCTCCACTGGGAACAGGGGTAACTACGAGCAGTACTTC.

This clonotype was seen more than once but under ten times. The CDR3 protein is CSAIHGGYTDTQYF. The CDR3 DNA sequence: TGCAGTGCTATACACGGGGGGTACACAGATACGCAGTATTTT. The chain carries TRBV20-1 and TRBJ2-3; 7 bases align to TRBD2. Germline trimming cut 4 bases from V and 2 bases from J; bases unmatched to any gene: 6. Germline assignment: CDR1 DFQATT and CDR2 SNEGSKA (reference sequence). The CDR3 contains 14 residues.

This clonotype was observed a few times. Here the CDR3 reads CATSRDASPGETQYF. CDR3 DNA: TGTGCCACCAGCAGAGATGCTAGCCCGGGAGAGACCCAGTACTTC. The V call is TRBV15, the J call TRBJ2-5; TRBD2 is a possible D gene (5 bases). The V gene lost 0 bases and the J gene lost 4 bases, with 12 bases spanning the gap. The CDR3 length is 15 residues. Germline lookup yields CDR1 LNHNV and CDR2 YYDKDF (reference sequence). Filled out from reference TRBV15 and TRBJ2-5, the complete variable domain reads DAMVIQNPRYQVTQFGKPVTLSCSQTLNHNVMYWYQQKSSQAPKLLFHYYDKDFNNEADTPDNFQSRRPNTSFCFLDIRSPGLGDTAMYLCATSRDASPGETQYFGPGTRLLVL.

This clonotype was seen a handful of times. The chain has TRBV15 and TRBJ2-7; D might be TRBD2 (7 bases). V lost 3 bases to trimming and J lost 1 base, with 10 bases between them. There are 14 residues in the CDR3. The germline CDR1 and CDR2 sequences are LNHNV and YYDKDF (reference sequence). CDR3 sequence: CATSSRGASYEQYF. In nucleotides, the CDR3 is TGTGCCACCAGCAGCCGGGGGGCTTCCTACGAGCAGTACTTC.

The chain has TRBV27 and TRBJ2-2, with D possibly TRBD2 on 5 matching bases. This CDR3 contains 16 residues. V was pared by 6 bases and J by 1 base, with 15 bases between. CDR1 and CDR2 (germline): MNHEY, SMNVEV (reference sequence). CDR3 nucleotide sequence: TGTGCCAGCAGCCTGGACGCGGGCGGGAACACCGGGGAGCTGTTTTTT. Translated: CASSLDAGGNTGELFF.

This clonotype turned up a few times. The rearrangement uses TRBV6-4 and TRBJ2-5; D may match TRBD1 or TRBD2 (6 bases each). Near its end, the DNA agrees better with TRBJ2-1, so the J call may be wrong. The length of the CDR3 is 15 residues. CDR1 and CDR2 (germline): MRHNA, SNTAGT. In DNA, the CDR3 is TGTGCCAGCAGCATAGGGCAGGGGAGGTTAAATGAGCAGTTCTTC. Translation: CASSIGQGRLNEQFF.

In this sample, this clonotype turned up once. The genes are TRBV4-1 and TRBJ2-2, with TRBD1 as a possible D gene (6 bases). Between the trimmed V and J ends, which lost 5 bases and 6 bases, there was a span of 13 bases. Germline V gene data show CDR1 as MGHRA and CDR2 as YSYEKL. The CDR3 has 14 amino acids. The CDR3 nucleotides read TGCGCCAGCAGCATACAACAGGGTCCCGGGGAGCTGTTTTTT. Its protein is CASSIQQGPGELFF.

This clonotype was counted many times. The CDR3 region is CAISVLGGSSYEQYF. The CDR3 DNA sequence: TGTGCCATCAGTGTTCTGGGGGGGAGCTCCTACGAGCAGTACTTC. The chain has TRBV10-3 and TRBJ2-7; TRBD2 aligns across 7 bases. Germline assignment: CDR1 ENHRY and CDR2 SYGVKD. The CDR3 totals 15 residues. V trimming: 4 bases; J trimming: 0 bases; junction bases outside the gene matches: 6.

This clonotype was observed a handful of times. The chain links TRBV3-1 to TRBJ1-1, with a possible D match to TRBD1 (6 bases). The CDR3 is 15 residues long. The germline V gene has CDR1 LGHDT and CDR2 YNNKEL (reference sequence). V lost 4 bases and J 3 bases, leaving 15 bases between the germline ends. CDR3 sequence reads: CASSRRGYQDTEAFF. For the CDR3, the DNA is TGTGCCAGCAGCCGCAGGGGCTATCAGGACACTGAAGCTTTCTTT.

The table lists this clonotype with a few counts. V gene TRBV4-1 combines with J gene TRBJ1-2, with D uncertain. CDR3 size: 14 residues. Germline V CDR1 and CDR2: MGHRA, YSYEKL. V shed 0 bases and J shed 4 bases, with 9 bases lying between them. The CDR3 loop is CASSQDKGFYGYTF. In nucleotides, the CDR3 is TGCGCCAGCAGCCAAGATAAGGGCTTCTATGGCTACACCTTC.

The gene calls are TRBV4-1 and TRBJ1-4, with a possible D match to TRBD1 (5 bases). The CDR3 totals 16 residues. Per the germline V gene, CDR1 is MGHRA and CDR2 is YSYEKL. V shed 2 bases and J shed 8 bases, with 18 bases lying between them. The CDR3, as DNA: TGCGCCAGCAGCCAATCACCGGCAGGGTTAGGAGAAAAACTGTTTTTT. Translating it yields CASSQSPAGLGEKLFF.

This clonotype was seen only a few times. This sequence joins TRBV23-1 and TRBJ1-6, with D possibly being TRBD1 (5 bases). TRBV23-1 is flagged as an ORF with uncertain function. Deletions cut 6 bases from V and 6 bases from J, with 9 bases between. The CDR3 loop spans 13 amino acids. The CDR3 nucleotides read TGCGCCAGCAGCCGGGACGTTAATTCACCCCTCCACTTT. Residues: CASSRDVNSPLHF.

This clonotype has more than one count but fewer than ten. The chain recombines TRBV28 with TRBJ2-5, with D perhaps TRBD2 (5 bases). CDR1 and CDR2 from the germline V gene are MDHEN and SYDVKM. V was pared by 6 bases and J by 1 base, with 12 bases between. The CDR3 extends over 14 amino acids. The CDR3, as DNA: TGTGCCAGCAGCTCTAGCCCCCTCCAAGAGACCCAGTACTTC. Encoded protein: CASSSSPLQETQYF.

The sample holds a few counts of this clonotype. CDR3 nucleotides: TGCGCCAGCGGAGGTACTAGCCGAACCTACGAGCAGTACTTC. Translating gives CASGGTSRTYEQYF. The V and J genes are TRBV5-1 and TRBJ2-7; D might be TRBD2 (6 bases). This CDR3 region has 14 residues. V dropped 7 bases and J dropped 2 bases, with 16 bases sitting between them. Germline values: CDR1 SGHRS, CDR2 YFSETQ.

This clonotype was observed a few times. The rearrangement uses TRBV10-3 and TRBJ2-4; TRBD1 matches at 7 bases. J gave up 1 base and V 5 bases, and 17 bases lay outside the gene matches. This CDR3 region has 19 residues. Germline V gene sequence: CDR1 ENHRY, CDR2 SYGVKD. The CDR3 coding sequence is TGTGCCATCAGTACTGCCCAGGGGGTTGAGATATCGGCCAAAAACATTCAGTACTTC. Its protein product is CAISTAQGVEISAKNIQYF.

J is TRBJ2-1 and V is TRBV20-1; 7 bases map to TRBD2. Germline assignment: CDR1 DFQATT and CDR2 SNEGSKA (reference sequence). The J segment lost 0 bases and the V segment lost 1 base, leaving 9 bases of the junction unmatched. This CDR3 contains 17 residues. The CDR3 bases are TGCAGTGCTAGAGCGGGCTCGGGCGGGAGCTCCTACAATGAGCAGTTCTTC. Amino acids: CSARAGSGGSSYNEQFF.

This clonotype was observed a handful of times. The chain employs TRBV6-4 and TRBJ1-6; the D gene is possibly TRBD1 (5 bases). This CDR3 spans 14 amino acids. CDR1 and CDR2 (germline): MRHNA, SNTAGT. V was cut by 3 bases and J by 8 bases, with 11 bases left in between. The CDR3, as DNA: TGTGCCAGCAGTGAAGAGGGGTGGGATTCACCCCTCCACTTT. Amino acid sequence: CASSEEGWDSPLHF.

The V gene is TRBV30, the J gene TRBJ1-3, with 7 bases fitting TRBD1. The CDR3 spans 12 residues. The germline V gene has CDR1 GTSNPN and CDR2 SVGIG (reference sequence). V lost 5 bases, J lost 4 bases, and 2 bases stayed unmatched. CDR3 DNA sequence: TGTGCCTGGGTGACAGGGGGAAACACCATATATTTT. As protein: CAWVTGGNTIYF.

This CDR3 reads CASSVDQGSNEKLFF. The CDR3 DNA reads TGTGCCAGCAGCGTAGATCAGGGGTCGAATGAAAAACTGTTTTTT. This chain links TRBV9 with TRBJ1-4; tentative D call: TRBD1 (6 bases). CDR3 length: 15 residues. The germline CDR1 and CDR2 sequences are SGDLS and YYNGEE. The V end was cut by 0 bases, the J end by 5 bases, with 11 bases between. Drawing the rest from reference TRBV9 and TRBJ1-4, the complete variable domain is DSGVTQTPKHLITATGQRVTLRCSPRSGDLSVYWYQQSLDQGLQFLIQYYNGEERAKGNILERFSAQQFPDLHSELNLSSLELGDSALYFCASSVDQGSNEKLFFGSGTQLSVL.

The chain carries TRBV20-1 and TRBJ2-3; D remains unclear. The germline CDR1 and CDR2 sequences are DFQATT and SNEGSKA (reference sequence). The V end lost 6 bases, the J end lost 0 bases, and 13 bases lay between the germline ends. This CDR3 comprises 14 residues. CDR3 sequence reads: CSAPRAQSTDTQYF. CDR3 sequence (DNA): TGCAGTGCCCCACGGGCGCAGAGCACAGATACGCAGTATTTT.